The T cell receptor beta chain described here comes from a study of T cell repertoires in cytomegalovirus infection. Study summary: Public TCR beta signature analysis indicated the presence of both CMV infection and matching HLA type.

TCRdb ran MiXCR on the reads and lists one entry per CDR3 protein. The sample yields roughly 760,000 distinct CDR3 sequences, 35% seen once. Trimming left V 5 bases short and J 0 bases short, with 13 bases between. The CDR3 consists of 15 residues. Germline lookup yields CDR1 SGHVS and CDR2 FQNEAQ. The table lists this clonotype with many counts. Its antigen is unknown. Whole-study findings and limits: Dominating the ex vivo response were HLA-C-restricted CMV-specific TCR beta clonotypes.

This chain connects TRBV7-8 to TRBJ1-2; D call uncertain. The sequence derives from a human donor in good health (CMV status not recorded). Some clones in this sample may be carry-over from other donors' samples. Sequenced material: PBMCs. CDR3 nucleotide sequence: TGTGCCAGCAGCCCCCGGTGGCCTTCTAACTATGGCTACACCTTC. Translating gives CASSPRWPSNYGYTF.